A selection of T cell receptor beta chains follows, all from one sample in a study of blood T cell repertoires in COVID-19. The table came from immunoSEQ multiplex PCR; TCRdb's copy has only in-frame clones and leaves some out. The sample comprises more than 110,000 clones, 79% of which are singletons, and 3.5% to 4.5% rests with the top ten. Sequencing was carried out using peripheral blood. Every receptor here comes from a man aged 55 to 70 with acute or convalescent COVID-19. Each CDR3 is given with its conserved first and last residue. The order of the fields is V gene, CDR3 length, J gene, clone size, D gene, CDR3 protein, CDR3 DNA. The D gene is left open where the match is weak. The size entry is marked missing in some rows and otherwise reads once, few, many or a size class.

TRBV21-1	15	TRBJ2-7	few	NA	CASSHRGRGHYEQYF	TGTGCCAGCAGCCACAGGGGGCGCGGCCATTACGAGCAGTACTTC
TRBV6-5	14	TRBJ1-2	NA	NA	CASSLYQGPYGYTF	TGTGCCAGCAGTTTATATCAGGGCCCCTATGGCTACACCTTC
TRBV5-5	17	TRBJ2-1	NA	NA	CASSLDHGRGAYNEQFF	TGTGCCAGCAGCTTGGACCATGGGCGCGGGGCTTACAATGAGCAGTTCTTC
TRBV29-1	13	TRBJ1-6	NA	TRBD1	CSVKDRGTGPLHF	TGCAGCGTTAAGGACAGGGGGACTGGACCCCTCCACTTT
TRBV28	14	TRBJ1-5	NA	NA	CASSFGSGNQPQHF	TGTGCCAGCAGTTTTGGGTCGGGGAATCAGCCCCAGCATTTT
TRBV4-2	14	TRBJ1-1	NA	NA	CASNGQLMNTEAFF	TGTGCCAGCAACGGACAGCTCATGAACACTGAAGCTTTCTTT
TRBV30	15	TRBJ1-3	NA	TRBD1	CAWSPGTGSVNTIYF	TGTGCCTGGAGTCCCGGGACAGGGAGTGTAAACACCATATATTTT
TRBV27	13	TRBJ2-7	NA	NA	CASSRQGRYEQYF	TGTGCCAGCTCGAGGCAGGGAAGATACGAGCAGTACTTC
TRBV10-3	14	TRBJ2-7	NA	NA	CAISGLGSSGEQYF	TGTGCCATCAGTGGCCTCGGGAGTTCGGGCGAGCAGTACTTC
TRBV5-4	15	TRBJ2-7	NA	NA	CASSFFPERAYEQYF	TGTGCCAGCAGCTTTTTCCCTGAGCGGGCCTACGAGCAGTACTTC
TRBV4-3	13	TRBJ2-1	NA	NA	CASSQQHGDEQFF	TGCGCCAGCAGCCAACAGCACGGGGATGAGCAGTTCTTC
TRBV30	15	TRBJ1-3	NA	NA	CAWEPIGGVGNTIYF	TGTGCCTGGGAACCAATCGGGGGGGTTGGAAACACCATATATTTT
TRBV5-1	16	TRBJ1-1	NA	NA	CASSDSPQGMNTEAFF	TGCGCCAGCAGCGACTCCCCCCAGGGGATGAACACTGAAGCTTTCTTT
TRBV3-1/TRBV3-2	16	TRBJ1-3	NA	NA	CASSQGMGAGGNTIYF	TGTGCCAGCAGCCAAGGAATGGGGGCAGGAGGAAACACCATATATTTT
TRBV9	13	TRBJ1-1	NA	NA	CASSPSPRTEAFF	TGTGCCAGCAGCCCCAGTCCGAGGACTGAAGCTTTCTTT
TRBV3-1/TRBV3-2	14	TRBJ2-3	few	NA	CASSLQRNTDTQYF	TGTGCCAGCAGCCTTCAGCGGAACACAGATACGCAGTATTTT
TRBV2	12	TRBJ2-7	NA	NA	CASNDGSYEQYF	TGTGCCAGCAACGACGGGTCCTACGAGCAGTACTTC
TRBV7-9	14	TRBJ2-7	NA	NA	CASSLSGSSYEQYF	TGTGCCAGCAGCTTATCGGGGAGCTCCTACGAGCAGTACTTC
TRBV7-9	15	TRBJ2-5	NA	TRBD2	CASSLGWREKETQYF	TGTGCCAGCAGCTTAGGATGGCGGGAGAAAGAGACCCAGTACTTC
TRBV7-9	14	TRBJ2-2	NA	TRBD1	CATKDRGRAGELFF	TGTGCCACCAAAGACAGGGGTAGGGCCGGGGAGCTGTTTTTT
TRBV6-1	12	TRBJ2-7	NA	NA	CASSEGGYEQYF	TGTGCCAGCAGTGAGGGGGGTTACGAGCAGTACTTC
TRBV24-1	10	TRBJ1-6	NA	NA	CALGGSPLHF	TGTGCCCTGGGGGGATCACCCCTCCACTTT
TRBV14	19	TRBJ2-5	NA	TRBD1	CASSQVDDGATGTEETQYF	TGTGCCAGCAGCCAAGTGGACGATGGTGCTACCGGGACAGAGGAGACCCAGTACTTC
TRBV28	15	TRBJ1-4	few	TRBD1	CASSSTGGTNEKLFF	TGTGCCAGCAGTTCTACAGGGGGAACTAATGAAAAACTGTTTTTT
TRBV19	13	TRBJ1-1	NA	NA	CASILTGGTEAFF	TGTGCCAGTATCCTAACCGGAGGGACTGAAGCTTTCTTT
TRBV7-9	16	TRBJ1-3	NA	TRBD1	CASSLAGGGSGNTIYF	TGTGCCAGCAGCTTAGCTGGAGGGGGCAGTGGAAACACCATATATTTT
TRBV28	13	TRBJ2-7	NA	NA	CASREDSSYEQYF	TGTGCCAGCAGAGAAGACAGCAGCTACGAGCAGTACTTC
TRBV6-6	15	TRBJ2-1	NA	NA	CASSFLKELYNEQFF	TGTGCCAGCAGTTTCCTCAAGGAGCTATACAATGAGCAGTTCTTC
TRBV24-1	15	TRBJ2-6	NA	NA	CATSSPGPGANVLTF	TGTGCCACCAGTTCCCCAGGCCCTGGGGCCAACGTCCTGACTTTC
TRBV14	14	TRBJ1-2	NA	NA	CASSLLGGWDGYTF	TGTGCCAGCAGCCTCTTAGGAGGGTGGGATGGCTACACCTTC
TRBV28	14	TRBJ1-4	NA	NA	CATSVVSTNEKLFF	TGTGCCACCTCTGTCGTCTCAACTAATGAAAAACTGTTTTTT
TRBV11-1	14	TRBJ2-5	NA	TRBD1	CASSSGQGEETQYF	TGTGCCAGCAGCTCCGGACAGGGAGAAGAGACCCAGTACTTC
TRBV4-3	15	TRBJ2-2	few	TRBD2	CASSQASGSAGELFF	TGCGCCAGCAGCCAAGCGAGCGGGAGTGCCGGGGAGCTGTTTTTT
TRBV10-3	15	TRBJ2-6	NA	NA	CAISAGQTGANVLTF	TGTGCCATCAGCGCAGGACAGACCGGGGCCAACGTCCTGACTTTC
TRBV7-2	14	TRBJ2-1	NA	NA	CASSNLGPRNEQFF	TGTGCCAGCAGCAACCTAGGCCCTCGTAATGAGCAGTTCTTC
TRBV28	13	TRBJ1-2	NA	NA	CASISDSAIGYTF	TGTGCCAGCATATCGGACTCGGCTATAGGCTACACCTTC
TRBV7-2	15	TRBJ2-2	once	NA	CASSLARRETGELFF	TGTGCCAGCAGCTTAGCGCGTCGGGAGACCGGGGAGCTGTTTTTT
TRBV24-1	17	TRBJ2-3	NA	NA	CATSDGVGGVDRNTQYF	TGTGCCACCAGTGATGGTGTAGGGGGAGTAGACCGGAATACGCAGTATTTT
TRBV7-9	16	TRBJ2-3	NA	TRBD1	CASSSPGTARGDTQYF	TGTGCCAGCAGCTCACCCGGGACAGCAAGGGGAGATACGCAGTATTTT
TRBV4-2	16	TRBJ2-1	NA	TRBD2	CASSPDPSGRVNEQFF	TGTGCCAGCAGCCCAGACCCTAGCGGGAGAGTTAATGAGCAGTTCTTC
TRBV6-2/TRBV6-3	15	TRBJ1-2	NA	NA	CASSYSPGSPNGYTF	TGTGCCAGCAGTTACTCCCCAGGTTCCCCCAACGGCTACACCTTC
TRBV19	15	TRBJ1-1	NA	NA	CASSTYSSMNTEAFF	TGTGCCAGTAGTACCTACAGCTCCATGAACACTGAAGCTTTCTTT
TRBV4-1	16	TRBJ1-5	NA	TRBD1	CASSQQFRQGMPPQHF	TGCGCCAGCAGCCAACAATTTCGACAGGGTATGCCGCCCCAGCATTTT
TRBV27	15	TRBJ2-2	NA	NA	CASRRGQEGTGELFF	TGTGCCAGCAGGAGAGGACAGGAGGGCACCGGGGAGCTGTTTTTT
TRBV4-1	14	TRBJ2-7	NA	TRBD1	CASSQVVTGVEQYF	TGCGCCAGCAGCCAAGTTGTGACAGGGGTGGAGCAGTACTTC
TRBV7-2	15	TRBJ2-1	few	NA	CASSLAPGIFNEQFF	TGTGCCAGCAGCTTAGCTCCGGGTATTTTCAATGAGCAGTTCTTC
TRBV18	14	TRBJ1-1	NA	NA	CASSPGQSNTEAFF	TGTGCCAGCTCACCGGGGCAATCGAACACTGAAGCTTTCTTT
TRBV6-5	14	TRBJ1-2	NA	NA	CASSFTGPLGGYTF	TGTGCCAGCAGTTTCACAGGCCCATTGGGGGGCTACACCTTC
TRBV5-1	17	TRBJ1-2	NA	TRBD1	CASSIQGQGLRNYGYTF	TGCGCCAGCAGTATTCAGGGACAGGGCCTTAGAAACTATGGCTACACCTTC
TRBV5-5	15	TRBJ1-6	NA	NA	CASSLRDMGFRALHF	TGTGCCAGCAGCTTAAGGGACATGGGGTTCAGAGCCCTCCACTTT
TRBV6-2/TRBV6-3	15	TRBJ1-1	NA	TRBD1	CASSSTFWGQGEAFF	TGTGCCAGCAGTTCCACCTTCTGGGGACAGGGCGAAGCTTTCTTT
TRBV12-3/TRBV12-4	13	TRBJ1-1	once	NA	CASSVAGDTEAFF	TGTGCCAGCAGTGTTGCAGGGGACACTGAAGCTTTCTTT
TRBV30	13	TRBJ1-2	NA	TRBD1	CAWGQAQGYGYTF	TGTGCCTGGGGACAGGCGCAGGGCTATGGCTACACCTTC
TRBV2	13	TRBJ2-1	NA	TRBD1	CASTTGSHNEQFF	TGTGCCAGCACGACAGGGAGCCACAATGAGCAGTTCTTC